Here is one T cell receptor (beta chain) with its context. Its antigen is as yet unknown. The data were taken from a study of T cells in localized non-small cell lung cancer. Study outcomes and limitations: Paired adjacent lung recovered a median around 52 of the top 100 tumor clones.

CDR3 length equals 14 residues. CDR1 and CDR2 from the germline V gene are LGHNA and YNFKEQ. Trimming took off 3 bases at V and 7 bases at J, with 16 bases between the two ends. TCRdb's table, derived via immunoSEQ multiplex PCR, lists solely in-frame clones and lacks some. Among around 8,000 clones, 92% were seen once, and the ten largest hold roughly 5%. The material was peripheral blood mononuclear cells, obtained before any cancer treatment. V usage is TRBV4-2 and J usage is TRBJ2-7, with D hard to call. This sequence was found in a male donor at least 60 years old with stage II lung adenocarcinoma. The CDR3 bases are TGTGCCAGCAGCCAGCCCGACCGGCCTTGGGAGCAGTACTTC. It specifies CASSQPDRPWEQYF.